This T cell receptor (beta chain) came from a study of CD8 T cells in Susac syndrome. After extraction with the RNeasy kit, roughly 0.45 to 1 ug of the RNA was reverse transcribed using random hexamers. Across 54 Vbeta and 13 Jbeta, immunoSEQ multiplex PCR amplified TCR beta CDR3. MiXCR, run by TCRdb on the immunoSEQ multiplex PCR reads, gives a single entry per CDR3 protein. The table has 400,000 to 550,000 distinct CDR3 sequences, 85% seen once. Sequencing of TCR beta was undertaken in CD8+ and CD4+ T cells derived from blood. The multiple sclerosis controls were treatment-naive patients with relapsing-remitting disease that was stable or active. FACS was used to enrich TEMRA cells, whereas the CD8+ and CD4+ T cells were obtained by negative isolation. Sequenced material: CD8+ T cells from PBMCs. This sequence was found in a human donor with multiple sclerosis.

The CDR3 region has the DNA TGTGCCAGCAGTTTAGTAGCCGATGAGCAGTTCTTC. Amino acid sequence: CASSLVADEQFF. The J gene is TRBJ2-1, the V gene TRBV12-3 or TRBV12-4; D not certain. V shed 1 base and J shed 8 bases, with 6 bases lying between them. This CDR3 has 12 residues.